These 2 T cell receptor beta chains were sequenced from one sample in a study of cytomegalovirus exposure and HLA in healthy donors. With 60 Vbeta and 13 Jbeta primers, the PCR was carried out. Profiled with immunoSEQ multiplex PCR; TCRdb holds only in-frame clones, not every one. The table includes tens of thousands of clones, over 55% detected once. Source material: PBMCs. Every receptor here comes from a man aged 40-55 years in good health and CMV-seropositive.

The genes are TRBV10-3 and TRBJ1-2, with a possible D match to TRBD1 (5 bases). V was pared by 9 bases and J by 3 bases, with 11 bases between. The CDR3 extends over 12 amino acids. Per the germline V gene, CDR1 is ENHRY and CDR2 is SYGVKD. In DNA, the CDR3 is TGTGCCATTCCGGGGGTCTACTATGGCTACACCTTC. Translation: CAIPGVYYGYTF.

The rearrangement links TRBV5-4 to TRBJ2-3; 8 bases line up with TRBD2. CDR1 is SGHNT, CDR2 YYREEE, per germline (reference sequence). CDR3 length equals 15 residues. V shed 2 bases, J shed 2 bases, and the junction held 4 bases outside the gene matches. The chain's CDR3 is CASSFGTRITDTQYF. Here the CDR3 DNA reads TGTGCCAGCAGCTTCGGGACTAGGATCACAGATACGCAGTATTTT.